This T cell receptor (beta chain) was captured in a study of cytomegalovirus exposure and HLA in healthy donors. A remark on this clone: Its matching antigen is unknown.

The CDR3 contains 18 residues. The V gene lost 2 bases and the J gene lost 1 base, with 21 bases spanning the gap. CDR1 and CDR2 from the germline V gene are SGHTS and YDEGEE. Both 60 Vbeta primers and 13 Jbeta primers went into the PCR. Generated by immunoSEQ multiplex PCR, the TCRdb table keeps only in-frame clones and is missing some. The sample lists approximately 150,000 clones; roughly 79% were seen once. Study-level points and caveats: Through in vitro validation, a few CMV-associated chains were shown to be specific for CMV antigens. Another analysis was done later, and it associated around 16,000 TCR beta sequences with HLA alleles at 0.05 false discovery rate.

Input material: PBMCs. This TCR came from a middle-aged woman in good health and CMV-seropositive. The gene calls are TRBV5-8 and TRBJ2-5; TRBD1 might be the D (5 bases). CDR3 in amino acids: CASSLLPQGSGLQETQYF. The CDR3 DNA is TGTGCCAGCAGCTTACTCCCCCAGGGTTCCGGGCTCCAAGAGACCCAGTACTTC.